The next 10 T cell receptor beta chains were all read from a single sample in a study of T cell responses to AZD1222 COVID-19 vaccine. This table comes from immunoSEQ multiplex PCR, and its TCRdb copy is limited to in-frame clones, with some not included. The profile shows 100,000 to 110,000 clones, about nine tenths of them singletons. The material was peripheral blood, obtained on day 0 of AZD1222 vaccination. The receptors were sampled from an adult in good health.

The rearrangement joins TRBV7-6 to TRBJ2-1, with D unclear. Trimming cost V 1 base and J 10 bases, with 5 bases left between them. The CDR3 loop spans 11 amino acids. CDR1 is SGHVS, CDR2 FNYEAQ, per germline. CDR3 protein: CASSLDLEQFF. DNA of the CDR3: TGTGCCAGCAGCTTAGATCTAGAGCAGTTCTTC.

The chain links TRBV3-1 (or the pseudogene TRBV3-2) to TRBJ2-7, with D possibly being TRBD1 or TRBD2 (6 bases each). Trimming took off 1 base at V and 5 bases at J, with 12 bases between the two ends. Looked up from germline, CDR1 is LGHDT and CDR2 is YNNKEL (reference sequence). The CDR3 consists of 14 residues. The DNA of the CDR3 is TGTGCCAGCAGCCAAGTAGTGGGGGGCCACGAGCAGTACTTC. Its translation: CASSQVVGGHEQYF.

The chain is built from TRBV2 and TRBJ2-3, with 9 bases lining up with TRBD2. CDR3 length: 14 residues. Germline loops: CDR1 SNHLY, CDR2 FYNNEI. J gave up 4 bases and V 8 bases, and 7 bases lay outside the gene matches. The CDR3 sequence is CASWAGTSPDTQYF. DNA for the CDR3: TGTGCCAGCTGGGCCGGGACTAGCCCAGATACGCAGTATTTT.

A single count supports this clone. The genes are TRBV30 and TRBJ1-1, with D possibly being TRBD1 (5 bases). Trimming shortened V by 3 bases and J by 1 base, and 9 bases separated the two germline ends. This CDR3 has 13 amino acids. The germline gives CDR1 GTSNPN, CDR2 SVGIG (reference sequence). CDR3 coding DNA: TGTGCCTGGAGACGGGGCCAGAACACTGAAGCTTTCTTT. This gives the protein CAWRRGQNTEAFF.

This chain uses TRBV28 with TRBJ1-2, with D hard to call. This CDR3 spans 12 amino acids. The germline V gene has CDR1 MDHEN and CDR2 SYDVKM. Trimming stripped 7 bases from V and 6 bases from J, with 12 bases between. The CDR3 nucleotides read TGTGCCAGCACCCCCCTGCGGGATGGCTACACCTTC. The encoded protein is CASTPLRDGYTF.

The rearrangement uses TRBV4-2 and TRBJ2-3, with D tentatively TRBD2 (6 bases). Germline V gene data show CDR1 as LGHNA and CDR2 as YNFKEQ. This CDR3 contains 18 residues. Trimming removed 2 bases at V and 5 bases at J, with 23 bases between. DNA of the CDR3: TGTGCCAGCAGCCAAACCCTTGGGGGGAGCGGATTCAGAGATACGCAGTATTTT. As protein: CASSQTLGGSGFRDTQYF.

A single count supports this clone. The chain uses TRBV3-1 (or the pseudogene TRBV3-2) and TRBJ2-7, with D uncertain. The CDR3 sequence is 14 residues long. Germline V gene lookup returns CDR1 LGHDT and CDR2 YNNKEL (reference sequence). Trimming stripped 0 bases from V and 7 bases from J, with 13 bases between. CDR3 bases: TGTGCCAGCAGCCAAGAGGGATCCTTTGGGGAGCAGTACTTC. It translates to CASSQEGSFGEQYF.

This rearrangement joins TRBV18 to TRBJ2-3; D gene unclear. Germline V gives CDR1 KGHSH, CDR2 LQKENI. Trimming pared 4 bases from V and 3 bases from J, leaving 8 bases between. The CDR3 consists of 13 residues. The CDR3 DNA reads as TGTGCCAGCTCACTCGCGGTGACAGATACGCAGTATTTT. It is translated as CASSLAVTDTQYF.

The V and J genes are TRBV18 and TRBJ2-7; 12 bases are shared with TRBD2. The CDR3 contains 17 residues. Germline V gene sequence: CDR1 KGHSH, CDR2 LQKENI. The V segment lost 2 bases and the J segment 4 bases; nucleotides outside the gene matches: 9. The CDR3 region is CASSPTPGLAGGYEQYF. The DNA for the CDR3 is TGTGCCAGCTCACCAACACCGGGACTAGCGGGCGGATACGAGCAGTACTTC.

The J gene is TRBJ2-1, the V gene TRBV4-1, with 8 bases matching TRBD2. The trim removed 4 bases at V and 4 bases at J, leaving 6 bases unmatched. The germline V gene has CDR1 MGHRA and CDR2 YSYEKL. The CDR3 consists of 15 residues. This CDR3 is CASSPSTSEYNEQFF. The CDR3 DNA is TGCGCCAGCAGCCCTTCGACTAGCGAGTACAATGAGCAGTTCTTC.